What follows describes a single T cell receptor (beta chain). One end of the junction fails to match germline, which may point to a read error. Primers used in a second PCR of about 7 to 12 cycles were a sample-barcoded 5' primer and a J-beta primer mix. Every single cDNA molecule received a tag from a template-switch adaptor with 12 random nucleotides. MiXCR, run by TCRdb on the 5' RACE reads, gives a single entry per CDR3 protein. The repertoire holds approximately 1,000,000 distinct CDR3 sequences, around two fifths seen once, with around 13% in the top ten. The people who gave samples were healthy Caucasians from Russia, aged about 6 to 100. The sample, about 9.2 milliliters of peripheral blood, was drawn from each donor. Samples each yielded at least 6 micrograms of total RNA. These data originate in a study of blood T cells in healthy people across ages. This CDR3 has 14 residues. Germline CDR1 MGHDK, CDR2 SYGVNS.

The clonotype originates from a man aged 18 to 30 in good health. The gene calls are TRBV25-1 and TRBJ2-3; D gene ambiguous. Material for sequencing was blood. DNA for the CDR3: TGTGCCAGCAGAGAGCCCCACGGCACGGATACGCAGTATTTT. It codes for CASREPHGTDTQYF.